This paragraph reports one T cell receptor (beta chain). What it recognizes is unknown. This specimen belongs to a study of T cells after yellow fever vaccination. Notes on the study in general: Contamination of FACS-sorted repertoires by abundant clonotypes from the bulk population could occur. A small proportion of clonotypes was detected in both the CD4 and CD8 compartments. Reappearing after the booster were most of the clones from primary vaccination (about 95% CD4, about 88% CD8).

CDR3 length equals 16 residues. Germline V CDR1 and CDR2: SEHNR, FQNEAQ (reference sequence). V gave up 6 bases and J gave up 6 bases; unmatched junction bases: 11. Template switching with 5'RACE generated the TCR cDNA and added a universal primer site and UMIs. MiXCR, run by TCRdb on the 5' RACE reads, gives a single entry per CDR3 protein. The sample shows just under 600,000 distinct CDR3 sequences, about 14% of them seen only once. The chain employs TRBV7-9 and TRBJ2-2, with 9 bases aligning to TRBD2. Sequenced here: PBMCs, sampled on the day of the yellow fever booster vaccination. The TCR originated in a man aged 30 to 45 who received the YFV17D yellow fever vaccine. The CDR3 DNA follows: TGTGCCAGCAGGTTCTCCGGGACTAGCTTAGCCGGGGAGCTGTTTTTT. Amino acid sequence: CASRFSGTSLAGELFF.